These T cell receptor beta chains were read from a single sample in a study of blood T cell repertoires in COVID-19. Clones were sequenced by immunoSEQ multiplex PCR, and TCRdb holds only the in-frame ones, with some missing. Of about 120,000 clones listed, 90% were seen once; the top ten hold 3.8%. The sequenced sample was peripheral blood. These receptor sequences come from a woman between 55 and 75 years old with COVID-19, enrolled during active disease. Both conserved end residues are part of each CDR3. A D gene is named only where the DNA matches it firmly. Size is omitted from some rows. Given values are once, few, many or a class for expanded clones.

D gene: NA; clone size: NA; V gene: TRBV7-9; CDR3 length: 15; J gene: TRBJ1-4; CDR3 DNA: TGTGCCAGCAGCCGGATACAGGGCACTTCTGAAAAACTGTTTTTT; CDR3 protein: CASSRIQGTSEKLFF
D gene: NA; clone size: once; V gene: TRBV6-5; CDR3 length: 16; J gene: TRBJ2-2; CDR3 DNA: TGTGCCAGCAGTTTTCTGGGGCCAAGAAACACCGGGGAGCTGTTTTTT; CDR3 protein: CASSFLGPRNTGELFF
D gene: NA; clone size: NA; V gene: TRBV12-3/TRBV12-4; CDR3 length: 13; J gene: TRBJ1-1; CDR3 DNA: TGTGCCAGCAGCCTGACAGAGAACACTGAAGCTTTCTTT; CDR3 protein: CASSLTENTEAFF
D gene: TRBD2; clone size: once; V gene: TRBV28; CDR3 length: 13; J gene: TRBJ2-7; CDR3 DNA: TGTGCCAGCAGTTGGGGGAGGGGCTACGAGCAGTACTTC; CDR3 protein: CASSWGRGYEQYF
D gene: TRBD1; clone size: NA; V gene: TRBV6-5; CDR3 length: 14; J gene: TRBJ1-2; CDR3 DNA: TGTGCCAGCAGTTATATGACAGGGGAGCTCGGCTACACCTTC; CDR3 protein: CASSYMTGELGYTF
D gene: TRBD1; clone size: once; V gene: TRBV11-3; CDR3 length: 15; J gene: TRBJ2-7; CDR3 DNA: TGTGCCAGCAGCTCGGGACAGGGGGCCGTCTACGAGCAGTACTTC; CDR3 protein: CASSSGQGAVYEQYF
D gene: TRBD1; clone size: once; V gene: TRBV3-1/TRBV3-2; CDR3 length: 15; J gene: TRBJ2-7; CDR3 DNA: TGTGCCAGCAGCCAGGGGACAGGGTTCCTCTACGAGCAGTACTTC; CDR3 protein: CASSQGTGFLYEQYF
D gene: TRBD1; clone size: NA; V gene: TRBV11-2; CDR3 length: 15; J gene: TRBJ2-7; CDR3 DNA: TGTGCCAGCAGCGCGGGACAGGGTTATAATTACGAGCAGTACTTC; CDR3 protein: CASSAGQGYNYEQYF
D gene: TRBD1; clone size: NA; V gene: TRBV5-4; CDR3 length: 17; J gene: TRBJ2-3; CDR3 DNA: TGTGCCAGCAGCTTGGGGACCCGGACAGGGGGCACAGATACGCAGTATTTT; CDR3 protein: CASSLGTRTGGTDTQYF
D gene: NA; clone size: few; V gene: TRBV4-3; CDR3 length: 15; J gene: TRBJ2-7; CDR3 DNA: TGCGCCAGCAGCCAAGATTGGGGCCAGCGATACGAGCAGTACTTC; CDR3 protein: CASSQDWGQRYEQYF
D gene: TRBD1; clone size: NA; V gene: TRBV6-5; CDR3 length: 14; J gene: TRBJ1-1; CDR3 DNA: TGTGCCAGCAGTTACCGGACAGGGAACACTGAAGCTTTCTTT; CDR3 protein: CASSYRTGNTEAFF
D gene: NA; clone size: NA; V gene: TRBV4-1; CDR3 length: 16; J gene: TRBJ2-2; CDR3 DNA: TGCGCCAGCAGCCAAGGGTTAGCACCCAACACCGGGGAGCTGTTTTTT; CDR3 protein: CASSQGLAPNTGELFF
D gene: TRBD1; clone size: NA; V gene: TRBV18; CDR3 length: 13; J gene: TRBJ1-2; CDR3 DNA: TGTGCCAGCTCGACAGGGGACGTTTATGGCTACACCTTC; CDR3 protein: CASSTGDVYGYTF
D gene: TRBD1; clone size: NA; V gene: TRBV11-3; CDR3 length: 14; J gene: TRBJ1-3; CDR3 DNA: TGTGCCAGCAGCGACAGGGGAAATGGAAACACCATATATTTT; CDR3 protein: CASSDRGNGNTIYF
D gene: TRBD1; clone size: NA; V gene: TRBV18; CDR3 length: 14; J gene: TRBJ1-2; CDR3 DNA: TGTGCCAGCTCACCCGACGCAGGGGGCTATGGCTACACCTTC; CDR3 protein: CASSPDAGGYGYTF
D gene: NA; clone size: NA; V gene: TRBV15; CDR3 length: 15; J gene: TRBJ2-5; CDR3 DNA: TGTGCCACCGCCTGGGGGCGGGCAAGGACGAGTACCCAGTACTTC; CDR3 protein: CATAWGRARTSTQYF
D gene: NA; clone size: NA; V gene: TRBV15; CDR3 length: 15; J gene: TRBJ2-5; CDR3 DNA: TGTGCCACCAGCACGACAGGTGCGTCATGGGAGACCCAGTACTTC; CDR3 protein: CATSTTGASWETQYF
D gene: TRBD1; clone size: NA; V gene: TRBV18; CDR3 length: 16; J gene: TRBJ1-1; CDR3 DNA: TGTGCCAGCTCATCCCCGGACAGGGCAAGGAACACTGAAGCTTTCTTT; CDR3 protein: CASSSPDRARNTEAFF
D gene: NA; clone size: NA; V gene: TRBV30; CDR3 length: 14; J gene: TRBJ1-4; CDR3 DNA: TGTGCCTGGGTAGGAGCTGCAACTAATGAAAAACTGTTTTTT; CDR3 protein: CAWVGAATNEKLFF